These 28 T cell receptor beta chains share one sample of origin, sequenced in a study of T cell responses to AZD1222 COVID-19 vaccine. Only in-frame clones appear in the TCRdb table, and some are missing; sequencing was by immunoSEQ multiplex PCR. The table shows 180,000 or so clones, with nearly 95% occurring only once. Sequences were derived from peripheral blood, sampled 28 days after the second AZD1222 dose. The receptors derive from an adult who received the AZD1222 COVID-19 vaccine.

V and J are TRBV5-1 and TRBJ2-7, with 9 nucleotides matching TRBD2. CDR3 length: 15 amino acids. The germline gives CDR1 SGHRS, CDR2 YFSETQ. The V segment lost 0 bases and the J segment 2 bases; nucleotides outside the gene matches: 3. The CDR3, as DNA: TGCGCCAGCAGCTTGGGCCCTAGCGGGACCTACGAGCAGTACTTC. Protein: CASSLGPSGTYEQYF.

The table lists this clone with a few counts. The chain recombines TRBV6-2 or TRBV6-3 with TRBJ2-2, with 10 bases that match TRBD1. Germline V lookup: CDR1 MNHEY, CDR2 SVGEGT. The CDR3 is made up of 20 amino acids. Germline trimming cut 4 bases from V and 1 base from J; bases unmatched to any gene: 15. The CDR3: CASSSYPPPGTGVNTGELFF. The CDR3 DNA reads TGTGCCAGCAGTTCTTACCCGCCTCCCGGGACAGGGGTGAACACCGGGGAGCTGTTTTTT.

This sequence joins TRBV3-1 (or the pseudogene TRBV3-2) and TRBJ2-3; D is unclear. With 1 base removed from V and 2 bases from J, the gap between germline ends came to 13 bases. Germline V gene sequence: CDR1 LGHDT, CDR2 YNNKEL (reference sequence). The CDR3 totals 16 residues. This CDR3 reads CASSQVTPPNTDTQYF. CDR3 bases: TGTGCCAGCAGCCAAGTGACCCCCCCAAACACAGATACGCAGTATTTT.

In DNA, the CDR3 is TGTGCCAGCTCACCGGACAGTAGCTCCTACGAGCAGTACTTC. Amino acids: CASSPDSSSYEQYF. The rearrangement links TRBV18 to TRBJ2-7; the D gene is possibly TRBD1 (6 bases). V dropped 3 bases and J dropped 0 bases, with 9 bases sitting between them. Germline lookup yields CDR1 KGHSH and CDR2 LQKENI. The CDR3 contains 14 residues.

The J gene is TRBJ2-7, the V gene TRBV27, with 15 bases identical to TRBD2. V gave up 4 bases and J gave up 10 bases; unmatched junction bases: 17. The CDR3 totals 18 residues. Per germline, CDR1 MNHEY and CDR2 SMNVEV (reference sequence). CDR3 sequence: CASSSTLWTSGGALRQYF. CDR3 sequence (DNA): TGTGCCAGCAGTTCCACTCTGTGGACTAGCGGGGGGGCTCTCCGACAGTACTTC.

The V call is TRBV9, the J call TRBJ1-3, with TRBD1 as a possible D gene (6 bases). V was cut by 4 bases and J by 2 bases, with 13 bases left in between. Germline V gene sequence: CDR1 SGDLS, CDR2 YYNGEE. There are 15 residues in the CDR3. The CDR3 region has the DNA TGTGCCAGCAGCACACAGGACAGACCTGGAAACACCATATATTTT. Translating it yields CASSTQDRPGNTIYF.

This sequence joins TRBV24-1 and TRBJ2-7, with 7 bases identical to TRBD1. CDR3 length: 16 amino acids. Germline loops: CDR1 KGHDR, CDR2 SFDVKD. V lost 3 bases and J lost 7; bases outside the gene matches: 14. CDR3: CATSDPRQGPFREQYF. The DNA for the CDR3 is TGTGCCACCAGTGATCCCCGACAGGGACCATTCAGGGAGCAGTACTTC.

The J gene is TRBJ2-3, the V gene TRBV4-1, with 7 bases identical to TRBD2. V dropped 4 bases and J dropped 0; count of bases not matched to a gene: 1. The CDR3 sequence is 14 residues long. Germline V gene data show CDR1 as MGHRA and CDR2 as YSYEKL. CDR3 DNA sequence: TGCGCCAGCAGCCGTAGCGGGAGCACAGATACGCAGTATTTT. Translating it yields CASSRSGSTDTQYF.

V is TRBV6-4 and J is TRBJ2-2; D is ambiguous. V was cut by 4 bases and J by 7 bases, with 10 bases left in between. CDR1 and CDR2 from the germline V gene are MRHNA and SNTAGT. The CDR3 runs 13 residues. CDR3 residues: CASSVIRGGELFF. The CDR3, as DNA: TGTGCCAGCAGTGTCATCCGAGGCGGGGAGCTGTTTTTT.

A few counts support this clone. The rearrangement uses TRBV7-3 and TRBJ2-1; 10 bases are shared with TRBD2. The germline CDR1 and CDR2 sequences are SGHTA and FQGTGA. The CDR3 contains 15 residues. With V trimmed by 5 bases and J by 4 bases, 5 bases remained unmatched. The chain's CDR3 is CASSRWTSGYNEQFF. The CDR3 DNA is TGTGCCAGCAGCCGTTGGACTAGCGGTTACAATGAGCAGTTCTTC.

This rearrangement joins TRBV9 to TRBJ1-6, with a possible D match to TRBD1 (5 bases). In germline, CDR1 is SGDLS, CDR2 YYNGEE. V lost 0 bases and J 0 bases, leaving 10 bases between the germline ends. The length of the CDR3 is 17 residues. CDR3 protein: CASSVGQPSSYNSPLHF. CDR3 coding DNA: TGTGCCAGCAGCGTAGGACAGCCTAGCTCCTATAATTCACCCCTCCACTTT.

The genes are TRBV28 and TRBJ2-7; 8 bases are a match to TRBD1. The CDR3 runs to 14 residues. Germline V gives CDR1 MDHEN, CDR2 SYDVKM. Trimming cost V 5 bases and J 4 bases; bases outside gene matches: 7. Written as DNA, the CDR3 is TGTGCCAGCAGTCTGACAGGGGTCAAGTACGAGCAGTACTTC. Encoded protein: CASSLTGVKYEQYF.

This CDR3 is CASSYPTGQGRPLHF. In DNA, the CDR3 is TGTGCCAGCAGTTACCCAACCGGACAGGGACGACCCCTCCACTTT. This chain connects TRBV6-2 or TRBV6-3 to TRBJ1-6; 8 nucleotides align to TRBD1. V lost 2 bases to trimming and J lost 12 bases; unmatched junction nucleotides: 9. The CDR3 extends over 15 amino acids. Germline-derived CDR1 and CDR2 are MNHEY and SVGEGT.

CDR3 nucleotide sequence: TGTGCCAGTAGTATAGGGGTAGCGGGACGGGGACACAATGAGCAGTTCTTC. It codes for CASSIGVAGRGHNEQFF. This chain uses TRBV19 with TRBJ2-1, with 8 bases that match TRBD2. Germline CDR1 is LNHDA and CDR2 is SQIVND (reference sequence). The CDR3 is 17 amino acids. V shed 1 base and J 5 bases; nucleotides not matched to a gene: 10.

The J gene is TRBJ1-5, the V gene TRBV2; D is unresolved. CDR1 is SNHLY and CDR2 is FYNNEI in the germline V gene. V lost 5 bases to trimming and J lost 4 bases, with 12 bases between them. The CDR3 length is 14 residues. CDR3 amino acids: CASSPQMGNQPQHF. CDR3 sequence (DNA): TGTGCCAGCAGTCCCCAGATGGGTAATCAGCCCCAGCATTTT. Based on the CDR3 plus reference TRBV2 and TRBJ1-5, the full variable domain is EPEVTQTPSHQVTQMGQEVILRCVPISNHLYFYWYRQILGQKVEFLVSFYNNEISEKSEIFDDQFSVERPDGSNFTLKIRSTKLEDSAMYFCASSPQMGNQPQHFGDGTRLSIL.

The CDR3 DNA is TGTGCCAGCAGCCAAAGTGACACGTCTGGAAACACCATATATTTT. This encodes CASSQSDTSGNTIYF. The chain uses TRBV4-2 and TRBJ1-3; D is uncertain. The CDR3 extends over 15 amino acids. Germline CDR1 is LGHNA and CDR2 is YNFKEQ. Trimming pared 2 bases from V and 1 base from J, leaving 9 bases between.

This chain uses TRBV11-2 with TRBJ2-5, with D perhaps matching TRBD2 (6 bases). With 4 bases removed from V and 5 bases from J, the gap between germline ends came to 14 bases. Germline loops: CDR1 SGHAT, CDR2 FQNNGV. The CDR3 has 14 residues. CDR3 sequence reads: CASSYRTNRETQYF. CDR3 DNA sequence: TGTGCCAGCAGCTACCGGACTAACCGGGAGACCCAGTACTTC.

This chain uses TRBV29-1 with TRBJ2-1, with TRBD2 matching 12 bases. The CDR3 covers 13 residues. CDR1 and CDR2 from the germline V gene are SQVTM and ANQGSEA. V shed 8 bases and J 9 bases; nucleotides not matched to a gene: 8. CDR3 nucleotide sequence: TGCAGCTCAACTAGCGGGGGGCCGGTTGAGCAGTTCTTC. Residues: CSSTSGGPVEQFF.

The V call is TRBV9, the J call TRBJ2-2, with 9 positions matching TRBD2. The CDR3 is 18 residues long. V gave up 0 bases and J gave up 2 bases; unmatched junction bases: 8. The germline V gene has CDR1 SGDLS and CDR2 YYNGEE. The CDR3 sequence: CASSVGGGAYKNTGELFF. For the CDR3, the DNA is TGTGCCAGCAGCGTAGGCGGGGGGGCCTATAAAAACACCGGGGAGCTGTTTTTT. Together with reference TRBV9 and TRBJ2-2, the CDR3 gives the full variable domain: DSGVTQTPKHLITATGQRVTLRCSPRSGDLSVYWYQQSLDQGLQFLIQYYNGEERAKGNILERFSAQQFPDLHSELNLSSLELGDSALYFCASSVGGGAYKNTGELFFGEGSRLTVL.

V gene TRBV9 combines with J gene TRBJ2-2; D is possibly TRBD1 (6 bases). Per germline, CDR1 SGDLS and CDR2 YYNGEE. V was pared by 3 bases and J by 0 bases, with 12 bases between. CDR3 size: 16 residues. CDR3 amino acids: CASSDPTGANTGELFF. The CDR3 nucleotides read TGTGCCAGCAGCGACCCGACAGGCGCGAACACCGGGGAGCTGTTTTTT. Based on the CDR3 plus reference TRBV9 and TRBJ2-2, the full variable domain is DSGVTQTPKHLITATGQRVTLRCSPRSGDLSVYWYQQSLDQGLQFLIQYYNGEERAKGNILERFSAQQFPDLHSELNLSSLELGDSALYFCASSDPTGANTGELFFGEGSRLTVL.

The V and J genes are TRBV5-1 and TRBJ2-6, with 8 bases fitting TRBD1. The CDR3 has 18 amino acids. The V gene's germline CDR1 is SGHRS and CDR2 YFSETQ. The J segment lost 0 bases and the V segment lost 4 bases, leaving 9 bases of the junction unmatched. CDR3 sequence: CASSVSGQGRSGANVLTF. CDR3 DNA sequence: TGCGCCAGCAGCGTTTCTGGACAGGGACGCTCTGGGGCCAACGTCCTGACTTTC. The whole variable domain, remainder taken from reference TRBV5-1 and TRBJ2-6, is KAGVTQTPRYLIKTRGQQVTLSCSPISGHRSVSWYQQTPGQGLQFLFEYFSETQRNKGNFPGRFSGRQFSNSRSEMNVSTLELGDSALYLCASSVSGQGRSGANVLTFGAGSRLTVL.

This sequence joins TRBV7-9 and TRBJ1-5; possible D gene TRBD1, 5 bases. V gave up 7 bases and J gave up 2 bases, with 12 bases separating them. This CDR3 is built from 14 residues. Germline V gene data show CDR1 as SEHNR and CDR2 as FQNEAQ (reference sequence). This CDR3 reads CASTSGGGNQPQHF. The CDR3 DNA reads as TGTGCCAGCACATCTGGGGGAGGCAATCAGCCCCAGCATTTT.

The V gene is TRBV28, the J gene TRBJ1-4, with a tentative D call TRBD1 (6 bases). Germline CDR1 is MDHEN and CDR2 is SYDVKM. The CDR3 is 14 amino acids. Trimming took 6 bases from V and 3 from J, leaving 11 bases between them. The CDR3 DNA follows: TGTGCCAGCAGGGAACAGGGCCCTAATGAAAAACTGTTTTTT. It codes for CASREQGPNEKLFF.

The genes are TRBV25-1 and TRBJ2-7, with D unclear. Germline lookup yields CDR1 MGHDK and CDR2 SYGVNS. Between the trimmed V and J ends, which lost 6 bases and 3 bases, there was a span of 6 bases. This CDR3 is built from 11 residues. CDR3 nucleotide sequence: TGTGCCAGCAGCCACGACTACGAGCAGTACTTC. It translates to CASSHDYEQYF.

This clone appeared a single time. The V gene is TRBV30, the J gene TRBJ2-5; a weak D match, TRBD2 (6 bases). The CDR3 totals 15 residues. The germline V gene has CDR1 GTSNPN and CDR2 SVGIG (reference sequence). Deletions cut 2 bases from V and 3 bases from J, with 16 bases between. The CDR3 region has the DNA TGTGCCTGGAGTTCGGACGGGGAGGAGGAAGAGACCCAGTACTTC. Protein sequence: CAWSSDGEEEETQYF.

The V call is TRBV24-1, the J call TRBJ1-2; 7 bases are a match to TRBD1. The CDR3 spans 14 residues. Germline values: CDR1 KGHDR, CDR2 SFDVKD. V lost 3 bases, J lost 3 bases, and 3 bases stayed unmatched. CDR3 in amino acids: CATSDTDRDYGYTF. Written as DNA, the CDR3 is TGTGCCACCAGTGATACCGACAGGGACTATGGCTACACCTTC.

The chain employs TRBV5-1 and TRBJ2-4; TRBD1 matches at 9 bases. The CDR3 is 16 amino acids. Germline V gene sequence: CDR1 SGHRS, CDR2 YFSETQ. The trim removed 3 bases at V and 3 bases at J, leaving 7 bases unmatched. The CDR3 DNA reads TGCGCCAGCAGCTCGGGACAGGGTACGGTCAAAAACATTCAGTACTTC. Its translation is CASSSGQGTVKNIQYF. The full variable domain, with the rest looked up from reference TRBV5-1 and TRBJ2-4, is KAGVTQTPRYLIKTRGQQVTLSCSPISGHRSVSWYQQTPGQGLQFLFEYFSETQRNKGNFPGRFSGRQFSNSRSEMNVSTLELGDSALYLCASSSGQGTVKNIQYFGAGTRLSVL.

V and J are TRBV6-5 and TRBJ1-2; D is unclear. The V gene lost 4 bases and the J gene lost 7 bases, with 7 bases spanning the gap. In germline, CDR1 is MNHEY, CDR2 SVGAGI. The CDR3 is 11 residues long. The DNA of the CDR3 is TGTGCCAGCAGTTTCGGGGTTGGCTACACCTTC. It translates to CASSFGVGYTF.